Listed below are T cell receptor beta chains from one sample, sequenced in a study of cytomegalovirus exposure and HLA in healthy donors. Using immunoSEQ multiplex PCR, the repertoire was profiled, and TCRdb retains in-frame clones only, with some absent. The sample has 100,000 to 120,000 clones; about 92% are singletons. Specimen: PBMCs. All receptors come from a young woman in good health and CMV-seronegative. Each CDR3 is given with its conserved first and last residue. The D gene is left open where the match is weak. The size field is filled for only some rows; it gives once, few, many or a size class.

CDR3aa: CASSLRGNYGYTF; CDR3nt: TGTGCCAGCAGTCTCAGGGGGAACTATGGCTACACCTTC; j_gene: TRBJ1-2; d_gene: TRBD1; abundance: once; v_gene: TRBV27
CDR3aa: CASSVLTRVTEAFF; CDR3nt: TGTGCCAGCAGTGTTCTAACGAGGGTCACTGAAGCTTTCTTT; j_gene: TRBJ1-1; d_gene: .; abundance: .; v_gene: TRBV6-1
CDR3aa: CASRPSGWAYEQYF; CDR3nt: TGTGCCAGCAGACCTAGCGGCTGGGCCTACGAGCAGTACTTC; j_gene: TRBJ2-7; d_gene: TRBD2; abundance: .; v_gene: TRBV7-9
CDR3aa: CASSALAGGSHEQYF; CDR3nt: TGTGCCAGCAGCGCTCTAGCGGGAGGTTCCCACGAGCAGTACTTC; j_gene: TRBJ2-7; d_gene: TRBD2; abundance: few; v_gene: TRBV6-5
CDR3aa: CATHLMGQSYEQYF; CDR3nt: TGTGCCACCCACCTTATGGGACAGTCCTACGAGCAGTACTTC; j_gene: TRBJ2-7; d_gene: TRBD1; abundance: .; v_gene: TRBV6-5
CDR3aa: CASSEGREFTDTQYF; CDR3nt: TGTGCCAGCAGTGAAGGGCGGGAGTTTACAGATACGCAGTATTTT; j_gene: TRBJ2-3; d_gene: TRBD2; abundance: .; v_gene: TRBV6-1
CDR3aa: CASSLFAGGQGAYEQYF; CDR3nt: TGTGCCAGCAGTTTATTTGCAGGGGGACAGGGGGCTTACGAGCAGTACTTC; j_gene: TRBJ2-7; d_gene: TRBD1; abundance: once; v_gene: TRBV28
CDR3aa: CASSPSKGPRSTEAFF; CDR3nt: TGTGCCAGCAGCCCTTCGAAGGGGCCCAGATCCACTGAAGCTTTCTTT; j_gene: TRBJ1-1; d_gene: .; abundance: .; v_gene: TRBV7-8
CDR3aa: CASSSSSGGTEAFF; CDR3nt: TGCGCCAGCAGCTCGTCATCGGGGGGGACTGAAGCTTTCTTT; j_gene: TRBJ1-1; d_gene: .; abundance: .; v_gene: TRBV5-1
CDR3aa: CASSLVRGLGGSNEQFF; CDR3nt: TGTGCCAGCAGCTTAGTGAGGGGCCTTGGCGGGAGCAATGAGCAGTTCTTC; j_gene: TRBJ2-1; d_gene: TRBD2; abundance: .; v_gene: TRBV11-2
CDR3aa: CASREGLAGSTDTQYF; CDR3nt: TGTGCCAGCAGGGAGGGACTAGCGGGGTCAACAGATACGCAGTATTTT; j_gene: TRBJ2-3; d_gene: TRBD2; abundance: .; v_gene: TRBV2
CDR3aa: CASSPQGGTEAFF; CDR3nt: TGTGCCAGCTCACCACAGGGAGGGACTGAAGCTTTCTTT; j_gene: TRBJ1-1; d_gene: .; abundance: medium-sized; v_gene: TRBV18
CDR3aa: CASSLGRGGKLFF; CDR3nt: TGTGCCAGCAGCTTAGGCAGGGGTGGAAAACTGTTTTTT; j_gene: TRBJ1-4; d_gene: .; abundance: .; v_gene: TRBV11-2
CDR3aa: CASSPSARLAGVSYEQFF; CDR3nt: TGTGCCAGCAGCCCCTCAGCCCGACTAGCGGGAGTAAGCTATGAGCAGTTCTTC; j_gene: TRBJ2-1; d_gene: TRBD2; abundance: .; v_gene: TRBV7-3
CDR3aa: CASSQVMSGGYEQYF; CDR3nt: TGCGCCAGCAGCCAAGTAATGAGCGGGGGCTACGAGCAGTACTTC; j_gene: TRBJ2-7; d_gene: TRBD2; abundance: .; v_gene: TRBV4-1
CDR3aa: CASSLAGTRGNTIYF; CDR3nt: TGTGCCAGCAGCTTAGCGGGAACTAGGGGAAACACCATATATTTT; j_gene: TRBJ1-3; d_gene: .; abundance: .; v_gene: TRBV7-9
CDR3aa: CASSPTGLNEKLFF; CDR3nt: TGTGCCAGCAGTCCGACAGGGCTTAATGAAAAACTGTTTTTT; j_gene: TRBJ1-4; d_gene: TRBD1; abundance: .; v_gene: TRBV27
CDR3aa: CASSVGLATDTQYF; CDR3nt: TGTGCCAGCAGCGTAGGTCTAGCCACAGATACGCAGTATTTT; j_gene: TRBJ2-3; d_gene: .; abundance: .; v_gene: TRBV9
CDR3aa: CAWSVDRNLPSNQPQHF; CDR3nt: TGTGCCTGGAGTGTTGACAGGAACCTTCCTAGCAATCAGCCCCAGCATTTT; j_gene: TRBJ1-5; d_gene: .; abundance: .; v_gene: TRBV30
CDR3aa: CASSQLRDRGLEQYF; CDR3nt: TGTGCCAGCAGTCAACTCCGGGACAGGGGGCTCGAGCAGTACTTC; j_gene: TRBJ2-7; d_gene: TRBD1; abundance: .; v_gene: TRBV6-5
CDR3aa: CASSRGPEGTQPQHF; CDR3nt: TGTGCCAGCAGCCGCGGTCCCGAGGGTACTCAGCCCCAGCATTTT; j_gene: TRBJ1-5; d_gene: .; abundance: .; v_gene: TRBV28
CDR3aa: CASYRAGVYNEQFF; CDR3nt: TGTGCCAGCTATCGGGCGGGGGTCTACAATGAGCAGTTCTTC; j_gene: TRBJ2-1; d_gene: TRBD2; abundance: .; v_gene: TRBV5-4
CDR3aa: CASSGQLNYGYTF; CDR3nt: TGCGCCAGCAGTGGACAGTTGAACTATGGCTACACCTTC; j_gene: TRBJ1-2; d_gene: .; abundance: few; v_gene: TRBV10-1
CDR3aa: CASSQEEAYPNTGELFF; CDR3nt: TGCGCCAGCAGCCAAGAAGAGGCCTACCCGAACACCGGGGAGCTGTTTTTT; j_gene: TRBJ2-2; d_gene: .; abundance: .; v_gene: TRBV4-3
CDR3aa: CASSSPWRAVKETQYF; CDR3nt: TGTGCCAGCAGTTCTCCCTGGAGGGCAGTCAAAGAGACCCAGTACTTC; j_gene: TRBJ2-5; d_gene: .; abundance: .; v_gene: TRBV28
CDR3aa: CASSDWTSGASSYNEQFF; CDR3nt: TGCGCCAGCAGTGACTGGACTAGCGGGGCGAGCTCCTACAATGAGCAGTTCTTC; j_gene: TRBJ2-1; d_gene: TRBD2; abundance: once; v_gene: TRBV10-1
CDR3aa: CASSERTASTDTQYF; CDR3nt: TGTGCCAGCAGTGAAAGGACAGCTAGCACAGATACGCAGTATTTT; j_gene: TRBJ2-3; d_gene: .; abundance: once; v_gene: TRBV6-1
CDR3aa: CASSLFPSGGSGASYEQYF; CDR3nt: TGTGCCAGCAGTTTATTCCCCTCTGGAGGGTCTGGGGCATCCTACGAGCAGTACTTC; j_gene: TRBJ2-7; d_gene: .; abundance: .; v_gene: TRBV27
CDR3aa: CASIRGAGFYNSPLHF; CDR3nt: TGCGCCAGCATCCGGGGGGCAGGCTTCTATAATTCACCCCTCCACTTT; j_gene: TRBJ1-6; d_gene: .; abundance: .; v_gene: TRBV4-1
CDR3aa: CASSSGGAGELFF; CDR3nt: TGTGCCAGCAGCTCGGGAGGGGCCGGGGAGCTGTTTTTT; j_gene: TRBJ2-2; d_gene: TRBD2; abundance: .; v_gene: TRBV7-9
CDR3aa: CASTPGTEAFF; CDR3nt: TGTGCCAGCACTCCCGGGACTGAAGCTTTCTTT; j_gene: TRBJ1-1; d_gene: .; abundance: .; v_gene: TRBV6-6
CDR3aa: CSVEGGRGPWPNTEAFF; CDR3nt: TGCAGCGTTGAGGGGGGGAGGGGCCCCTGGCCGAACACTGAAGCTTTCTTT; j_gene: TRBJ1-1; d_gene: .; abundance: .; v_gene: TRBV29-1